This section outlines one T cell receptor beta chain sequence together with its context. Its antigen is undetermined. TCRdb keeps only in-frame clones here, not all; method: immunoSEQ multiplex PCR. The repertoire has around 18,000 clones, roughly 82% of them found once; the top ten carry 20% to 25%. J lost 2 bases, V lost 3 bases, and 8 bases had no gene match. The CDR3 consists of 18 residues. In germline, CDR1 is SGHTA, CDR2 FQGNSA. This sample was taken from a study of lymphopenia after photon versus proton radiotherapy. The study, taken as a whole, reports: Photon-treated patients lost naive T cells and TCR diversity; proton-treated stayed stable. Only patients who died were analyzed for survival; proton advantage is unproven. In patients who died, overall survival fell as post-nadir TCR diversity dropped more.

V and J are TRBV7-2 and TRBJ2-4; TRBD2 matches 12 bases. The sequencing used peripheral blood, collected from a patient treated with proton-based radiotherapy. This TCR was sampled from a man in his 70s with pancreatic cancer. The CDR3 bases are TGTGCCAGCAGCTTCGGACTAGCGGGGTTACGTACCAAAAACATTCAGTACTTC. Its protein is CASSFGLAGLRTKNIQYF.